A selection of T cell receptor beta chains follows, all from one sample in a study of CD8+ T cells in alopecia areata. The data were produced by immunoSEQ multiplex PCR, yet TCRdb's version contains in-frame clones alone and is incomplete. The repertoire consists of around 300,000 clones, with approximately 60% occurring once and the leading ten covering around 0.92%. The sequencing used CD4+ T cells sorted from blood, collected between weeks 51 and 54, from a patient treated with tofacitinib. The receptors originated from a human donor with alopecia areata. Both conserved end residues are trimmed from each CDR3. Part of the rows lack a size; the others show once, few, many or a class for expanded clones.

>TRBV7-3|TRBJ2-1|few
ASSFIPGHTVHEQF
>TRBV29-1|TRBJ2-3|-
SVEDRAHTDTQY
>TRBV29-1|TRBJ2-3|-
SATPRVLGGDTQY
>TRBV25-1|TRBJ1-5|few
ASSDNRGDQPQH
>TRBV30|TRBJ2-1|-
AWSVSGGSYNEQF
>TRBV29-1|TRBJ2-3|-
SVEEAVLAIDTQY
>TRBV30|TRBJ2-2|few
AWIHWRGPTGELF
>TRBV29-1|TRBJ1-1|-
SGLTDHEAF
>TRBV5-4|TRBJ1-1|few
ASSGEQGVGAF
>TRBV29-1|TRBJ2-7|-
SVEGLGDYEQY
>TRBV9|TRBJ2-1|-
ASSARQGLLDEQF
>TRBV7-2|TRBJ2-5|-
ASSLWRVQETQY
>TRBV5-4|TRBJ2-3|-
ATSPTPGTDTQY
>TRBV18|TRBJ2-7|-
ASSPGANYEQY
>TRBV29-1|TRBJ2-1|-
SVKQWGSNEQF
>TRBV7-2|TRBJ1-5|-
ASSVDGTSNQPQH
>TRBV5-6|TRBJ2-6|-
ASSWGRTALSGANVLT
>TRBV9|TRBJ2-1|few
ASSVGGGGAYNEQF
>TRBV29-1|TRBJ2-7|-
SVVWDEQY
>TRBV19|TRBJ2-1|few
ASKGVAGAYNEQF
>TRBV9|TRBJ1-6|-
ASSAGQGALNSPLH
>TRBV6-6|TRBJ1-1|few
ASSFDGAEAF
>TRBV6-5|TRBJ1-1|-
ASSYQFGGRTEAF
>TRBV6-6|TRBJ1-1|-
ASSYNRVVVTEAF
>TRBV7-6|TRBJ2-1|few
ASSSRQGPSGYNEQF
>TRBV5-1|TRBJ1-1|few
ASSFRQGTEAF
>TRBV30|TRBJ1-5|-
AWSQGTGGYQPQH
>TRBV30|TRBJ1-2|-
AWNNRGAGYGYT
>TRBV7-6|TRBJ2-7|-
ASSPSFGDEQY
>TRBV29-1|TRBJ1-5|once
SVGGGNQPQH
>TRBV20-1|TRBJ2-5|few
SARRRETQY
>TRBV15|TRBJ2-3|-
ATSRDRADTQY
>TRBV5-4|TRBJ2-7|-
ASSRNAGGSYEQY
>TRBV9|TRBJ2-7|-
ASSQRQGAYEQY
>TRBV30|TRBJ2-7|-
AWSVSAAYEQY
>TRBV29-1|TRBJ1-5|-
SVEGRTDNQPQH
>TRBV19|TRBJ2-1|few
ASSTGSTSYNEQF
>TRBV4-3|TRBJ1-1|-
ASSQDGWTEAF
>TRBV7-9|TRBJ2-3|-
ASSLGPTDTQY
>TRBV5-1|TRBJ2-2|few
ASSLASVPYSDTGELF
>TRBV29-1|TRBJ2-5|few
SVDRTGQETQY
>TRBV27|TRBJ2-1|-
ASSPTKQSYEQF
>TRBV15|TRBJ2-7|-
ATSSSGGLYEQY
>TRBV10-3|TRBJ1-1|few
AIRDRLQSEAF
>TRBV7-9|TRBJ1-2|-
ASSPGQHGYT
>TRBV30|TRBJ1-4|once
AWGAGSSSLKLF
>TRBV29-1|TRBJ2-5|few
SVVRGETQY
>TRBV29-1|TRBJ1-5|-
SVQKDGSNQPQH
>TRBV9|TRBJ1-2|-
ASSVEGAYGYT
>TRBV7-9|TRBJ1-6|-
ASSGTGGHSPLH
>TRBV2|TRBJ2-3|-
ATKPGTGPDTQY
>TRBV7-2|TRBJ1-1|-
ASSPDGNTEAF
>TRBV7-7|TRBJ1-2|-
ASNGTDGGYT
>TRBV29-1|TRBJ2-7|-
SVEDRGRHEQY
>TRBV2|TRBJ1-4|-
ASSHPTRGRDEKLF